These T cell receptor beta chains were read from a single sample in a study of long-term antiretroviral therapy in people with HIV. Method: immunoSEQ multiplex PCR; TCRdb's copy keeps in-frame clones and lacks some. Of approximately 13,000 clones in the sample, about 82% were seen once. The sample in question was unsorted PBMCs, obtained 1.8 years before starting antiretroviral therapy. The receptors were gathered from a woman aged 40 to 50 with HIV. The CDR3 runs from the conserved cysteine through the conserved F or W. The order of the fields is V gene, J gene, CDR3 protein.

>TRBV11-2|TRBJ2-7
CASSLGTGEWQYF
>TRBV27|TRBJ2-7
CASSISGTSGIEQYF
>TRBV7-3|TRBJ2-3
CASSLTDERPTRIRGRTDTQYF
>TRBV18|TRBJ1-1
CASSPMNREGTEAFF
>TRBV5-1|TRBJ2-3
CASRTSPDTQYF
>TRBV6-1|TRBJ2-7
CASRITGGYEQYF
>TRBV28|TRBJ1-1
CASREQNTEAFF
>TRBV4-1|TRBJ1-5
CASSYYEGISNQPQHF
>TRBV4-2|TRBJ1-3
CASSRGQGVGGNTIYF
>TRBV10-3|TRBJ1-2
CAISGPGNTELGYTF
>TRBV5-4|TRBJ2-1
CASTRGIPYNEQFF
>TRBV19|TRBJ1-5
CASSIGGTNQPQHF
>TRBV5-4|TRBJ2-1
CASTPLGGQRDEQFF
>TRBV7-9|TRBJ2-7
CASSLIGTYEQYF
>TRBV10-3|TRBJ2-5
CAISGNGQETQYF
>TRBV5-4|TRBJ1-1
CASSLDSTEAFF
>TRBV5-1|TRBJ1-1
CASSLDGVTEAFF
>TRBV7-2|TRBJ2-2
CASSWTSGNGELFF
>TRBV7-2|TRBJ2-3
CASSPGQSTDTQYF
>TRBV10-3|TRBJ1-4
CASQGGINEKLFF
>TRBV6-5|TRBJ2-7
CASSYQLTGSYEQYF
>TRBV19|TRBJ2-5
CASGYGKPQETQYF
>TRBV6-1|TRBJ2-7
CASSERSGRSYEQYF
>TRBV2|TRBJ1-1
CASTPQLDTEAFF
>TRBV28|TRBJ2-1
CASSPSLASISYNEQFF
>TRBV4-1|TRBJ2-1
CASSQEDSYNEQFF
>TRBV7-2|TRBJ1-1
CASSLTGTNTEAFF
>TRBV5-1|TRBJ2-7
CASSLDRAEQYF
>TRBV6-1|TRBJ2-2
CASRSGGTGELFF
>TRBV14|TRBJ1-1
CASSQGRNTEAFF
>TRBV10-3|TRBJ2-7
CAISSQGVGEQYF
>TRBV27|TRBJ2-7
CASSLGYGRAYEQYF
>TRBV5-4|TRBJ2-2
CASTNTGTLTGELFF
>TRBV7-9|TRBJ1-2
CASSLFAGSDNYGYTF
>TRBV4-1|TRBJ2-3
CASSQESAWDADTQYF
>TRBV5-5|TRBJ1-1
CASSIPNRGRDEAFF
>TRBV5-4|TRBJ1-4
CASSLQGETNEKLFF
>TRBV4-1|TRBJ2-7
CASSLGQVSYEQYF
>TRBV11-2|TRBJ2-7
CASSTLAGGPNEQYF
>TRBV18|TRBJ1-5
CASSPSGQGNQPQHF
>TRBV11-2|TRBJ2-5
CASSLFSETHHETQYF
>TRBV11-2|TRBJ2-5
CASSLVTRLAGSEETQYF
>TRBV5-1|TRBJ2-7
CASSLVASSSYEQYF
>TRBV15|TRBJ1-4
CATSRVVGPNEKLFF
>TRBV7-2|TRBJ1-1
CASSPDRVNTEAFF
>TRBV6-6|TRBJ2-7
CASTDGGGLGYEQYF
>TRBV29-1|TRBJ2-7
CSVSHPGQGALSYEQYF
>TRBV21-1|TRBJ1-3
CASNPRQRSSGNTIYF
>TRBV6-1|TRBJ2-5
CASSVLAGGGETQYF
>TRBV5-1|TRBJ2-1
CASSLPTLNEQFF
>TRBV2|TRBJ2-7
CASSLQAPNEQYF
>TRBV10-3|TRBJ2-1
CAISLARIGYNEQFF
>TRBV19|TRBJ2-7
CASSIESLTGIYEQYF
>TRBV6-5|TRBJ1-1
CASSSFTDTEAFF